A single sample gave rise to the 3 T cell receptor beta chains below, sequenced in a study of T cell repertoires in cytomegalovirus infection. No antigen has been identified for these receptors. TCRdb redid the calling of the reads with MiXCR, one entry per CDR3 protein. This sample has some 940,000 distinct CDR3 sequences; about 33% occur once, and the top ten carry under 15%. The material was cultured CD8+ T cells from PBMCs, obtained from culture after CMV antigen stimulation. The receptors come from a human donor in good health (CMV status not recorded). Some clones in this sample may be carry-over from other donors' samples.

This clonotype was counted at least ten times. The chain combines TRBV7-8 with TRBJ2-2; D might be TRBD1 (6 bases). Deletions cut 5 bases from V and 4 bases from J, with 11 bases between. Germline-derived CDR1 and CDR2 are SGHVS and FQNEAQ. The CDR3 is 14 residues long. CDR3 protein: CASSPQGSTGELFF. The CDR3 coding sequence is TGTGCCAGCAGCCCTCAGGGGAGCACCGGGGAGCTGTTTTTT.

This clonotype occurred many times. The chain joins TRBV7-2 to TRBJ2-7; the match to TRBD2 covers 13 bases. This CDR3 is built from 18 residues. V was pared by 8 bases and J by 2 bases, with 15 bases of the junction left unmatched. Germline assignment: CDR1 SGHTA and CDR2 FQGNSA. In DNA form, the CDR3 reads TGTGCCAGCTTGGGGACTAGCGGGGCCAGACCTTCCACCTACGAGCAGTACGTC. Protein sequence: CASLGTSGARPSTYEQYV.

The chain employs TRBV20-1 and TRBJ1-3; 10 bases are a match to TRBD1. This CDR3 spans 15 amino acids. Germline V gene data show CDR1 as DFQATT and CDR2 as SNEGSKA (reference sequence). With 5 bases clipped from V and 0 bases from J, the junction kept 4 bases outside the gene matches. The CDR3 reads CSAGDRGSSGNTIYF. The DNA of the CDR3 is TGCAGTGCTGGGGACAGGGGAAGCTCTGGAAACACCATATATTTT.